The clone carrying this T cell receptor (beta chain) is medium-sized in the sample. Each CDR3 protein gets one entry after TCRdb re-called the 5' RACE reads with MiXCR. The data contain approximately 9,300 distinct CDR3 sequences, under 5.5% of them singletons. V was clipped by 2 bases and J by 5 bases, with 5 bases between them. CDR1 and CDR2 (germline): MNHNS, SASEGT. CDR3 length equals 12 residues. These data come from a study of T cells after yellow fever vaccination. The TCR sequence derives from a man younger than 30 who received the YFV17D yellow fever vaccine. The sequenced sample was PBMCs, either bulk or a sorted T-cell subset (CD4+, CD8+, memory, or dextramer-sorted; not recorded which), obtained about 2 weeks after the first yellow fever vaccination. The chain links TRBV6-1 to TRBJ2-3; D remains ambiguous. In nucleotides, the CDR3 is TGTGCCAGCAGTGAATGGGAAGATACGCAGTATTTT. Its protein product is CASSEWEDTQYF.